The next 9 T cell receptor beta chains were all read from a single sample in a study of identical twins. TCRdb passed the 5' RACE reads through MiXCR, listing each CDR3 protein once. The sample lists 470,000 or so distinct CDR3 sequences; approximately 24% were seen once. These same records also appear under a second study, on T cells expressing NK-cell markers.

The sequenced sample was CD4+ T cells sorted from blood. Source of these receptors: a woman aged 18 to 35 in good health.

The chain recombines TRBV7-3 with TRBJ2-1; perhaps TRBD2 as D (6 bases). The V end was cut by 3 bases, the J end by 3 bases, with 15 bases between. This CDR3 is 16 amino acids long. The germline V gene has CDR1 SGHTA and CDR2 FQGTGA. CDR3 amino acids: CASSFRLSGGYNEQFF. The CDR3 DNA is TGTGCCAGCAGCTTTAGGTTGTCCGGGGGCTACAATGAGCAGTTCTTC.

The chain has TRBV20-1 and TRBJ1-5; D is ambiguous. V gave up 7 bases and J gave up 4 bases, with 2 bases separating them. Germline V gene lookup returns CDR1 DFQATT and CDR2 SNEGSKA (reference sequence). The CDR3 is 9 amino acids. CDR3 protein: CSENQPQHF. CDR3 nucleotide sequence: TGCAGTGAAAATCAGCCCCAGCATTTT.

This clonotype has just a few counts. This rearrangement joins TRBV6-5 to TRBJ2-7; D is undetermined. The germline gives CDR1 MNHEY, CDR2 SVGAGI. Trimming removed 1 base at V and 1 base at J, with 8 bases between. This CDR3 has 14 amino acids. This CDR3 is CASSYLGNSYEQYF. The CDR3, as DNA: TGTGCCAGCAGTTACTTGGGCAATTCCTACGAGCAGTACTTC.

The chain recombines TRBV24-1 with TRBJ2-5; 8 nucleotides match TRBD2. Germline trimming cut 5 bases from V and 5 bases from J; bases unmatched to any gene: 6. Germline-derived CDR1 and CDR2 are KGHDR and SFDVKD. The CDR3 has 14 residues. CDR3 sequence: CATSASGGEETQYF. The CDR3 DNA is TGTGCCACCAGTGCCAGCGGGGGTGAGGAGACCCAGTACTTC.

This clonotype was seen more than once but under ten times. The V gene is TRBV7-3, the J gene TRBJ1-5; D is unresolved. Germline CDR1 is SGHTA and CDR2 is FQGTGA. The CDR3 spans 16 residues. V was cut by 1 base and J by 11 bases, with 21 bases left in between. The CDR3 nucleotides are TGTGCCAGCAGCTTAAAGTTCAACACCCACGGGTGGTCCCAGCATTTT. Its translation: CASSLKFNTHGWSQHF.

The V call is TRBV7-3, the J call TRBJ1-1, with 9 bases identical to TRBD1. The V gene's germline CDR1 is SGHTA and CDR2 FQGTGA. V gave up 4 bases and J gave up 3 bases; unmatched junction bases: 3. The CDR3 extends over 14 amino acids. The CDR3: CASSSTGGDTEAFF. The CDR3 nucleotides read TGTGCCAGCAGCTCAACAGGGGGCGACACTGAAGCTTTCTTT. The whole variable domain, remainder taken from reference TRBV7-3 and TRBJ1-1, is GAGVSQTPSNKVTEKGKYVELRCDPISGHTALYWYRQSLGQGPEFLIYFQGTGAADDSGLPNDRFFAVRPEGSVSTLKIQRTERGDSAVYLCASSSTGGDTEAFFGQGTRLTVV.

This clonotype was recorded only once. The V call is TRBV6-5, the J call TRBJ2-3, with D possibly matching TRBD2 (6 bases). Trimming removed 8 bases from V and 14 bases from J, with 17 bases in between. CDR3 length equals 11 residues. Germline V lookup: CDR1 MNHEY, CDR2 SVGAGI. The CDR3 DNA reads TGTGCCAGCGGGAACGGGAGAGGGTTGTATTTT. This codes for CASGNGRGLYF.

In its sample, this clonotype was seen a few times. The J gene is TRBJ1-1, the V gene TRBV20-1, with a weak D call TRBD1 (6 bases). The CDR3 spans 12 residues. Germline values: CDR1 DFQATT, CDR2 SNEGSKA (reference sequence). The V end was cut by 5 bases, the J end by 4 bases, with 11 bases between. Here the CDR3 DNA reads TGCAGTGCTTTAACAGGGTCCACTGAAGCTTTCTTT. Protein product: CSALTGSTEAFF.

The V gene is TRBV7-2, the J gene TRBJ2-2; D remains ambiguous. CDR1 SGHTA and CDR2 FQGNSA come from the germline V gene. The CDR3 has 15 amino acids. Trimming cost V 0 bases and J 7 bases, with 12 bases left between them. CDR3 loop: CASSLAKLTNGELFF. As DNA, the CDR3 is TGTGCCAGCAGCTTAGCGAAGCTAACGAACGGGGAGCTGTTTTTT.